The rows below give T cell receptor beta chains drawn from one sample of a study of blood T cell repertoires in COVID-19. TCRdb's table, derived via immunoSEQ multiplex PCR, lists solely in-frame clones and lacks some. This table holds 250,000 to 300,000 clones, roughly 90% found once. Sequenced sample: PBMCs or T cells enriched from blood (not recorded which). These receptors were taken from a woman in her forties with acute COVID-19. Each CDR3 is given without its conserved first and last residue. Rows may omit the clone size; those that give it use once, few, many or a size class.

abundance	v_gene	CDR3aa
NA	TRBV5-8	ASSLSRGTEAF
NA	TRBV9	ASSVFRSGREDYGYT
once	TRBV10-3	AISRSGGGETQY
NA	TRBV28	ASRLGATNQPQH
many	TRBV28	ASSLLGGPYGYT
NA	TRBV4-2	ASSQDPGLAGGVYEQY
NA	TRBV7-9	ASSLVASGQETQY
NA	TRBV10-3	AISPDRVNEQF
few	TRBV7-9	ASSLHGAGNTGELF
NA	TRBV7-2	ASSLVSGGRIQETQY
NA	TRBV11-3	ASSNGRRRAADTQY
NA	TRBV5-1	ASSSGLAGVWEQF
NA	TRBV30	AWTPGGLNQPQH
once	TRBV5-1	ASSLVGQFDEQF
NA	TRBV28	ASKGSGRGQRTDTQY
NA	TRBV18	ASSPSGWVPDTQY
NA	TRBV5-5	ASSLTGENYGYT
NA	TRBV12-3/TRBV12-4	ASRGEGEQY
once	TRBV12-3/TRBV12-4	ASRLQGLSPLH
once	TRBV3-1/TRBV3-2	ASSQDKDRDTQPQH
NA	TRBV2	ASSENSFTEAF
once	TRBV4-1	ASSQVGGLADNEQF
NA	TRBV7-2	ASSPGRVMNYGYT
NA	TRBV6-5	ASLLGGLSGYT
NA	TRBV18	ASSPGAENYGYT
NA	TRBV28	ASSSQPRGEQF
NA	TRBV5-1	ASSTTGGTEAF
NA	TRBV18	ASSRTSGRAAPYEQY
NA	TRBV7-2	ASSLGGFNTGELF
once	TRBV7-8	ASSLVPAYRDRDNQPQH
NA	TRBV19	ASNPSGYYGYT
NA	TRBV28	ASRSQPRGNTIY
NA	TRBV15	ATSRLAGDQDTQY
NA	TRBV5-1	ASSLTSGGKDTQY
NA	TRBV3-1/TRBV3-2	ASRLTGTSPLH
few	TRBV2	ASSEGQGYGYT
NA	TRBV7-2	ASSPGRGDQPQH
NA	TRBV5-6	ASSLGYIGNTIY
NA	TRBV28	ASSRYRGHRLSYGYT
NA	TRBV15	ATSRRGRGQPQH
NA	TRBV4-1	ASSQEIARNTGELF
NA	TRBV2	ASSQTGGNEKLF
NA	TRBV19	ASSIVRGGYEQF
NA	TRBV19	ASRAWTGGLSDTQY
few	TRBV6-5	ASRGQVGINEQF
once	TRBV28	ASRLDSRGSEQF
NA	TRBV18	ASSNQAGFNGYT
NA	TRBV7-9	ASSLTGQGNDEQY
few	TRBV3-1/TRBV3-2	ASSPRDNQPQH
NA	TRBV28	ASTWGGGNTIY
NA	TRBV12-3/TRBV12-4	ASKKTATDTQY
NA	TRBV28	ASRTTRQGGYTGELF
NA	TRBV2	ASSEEGGRGYGYT
few	TRBV24-1	ATRGGTDNTGELF